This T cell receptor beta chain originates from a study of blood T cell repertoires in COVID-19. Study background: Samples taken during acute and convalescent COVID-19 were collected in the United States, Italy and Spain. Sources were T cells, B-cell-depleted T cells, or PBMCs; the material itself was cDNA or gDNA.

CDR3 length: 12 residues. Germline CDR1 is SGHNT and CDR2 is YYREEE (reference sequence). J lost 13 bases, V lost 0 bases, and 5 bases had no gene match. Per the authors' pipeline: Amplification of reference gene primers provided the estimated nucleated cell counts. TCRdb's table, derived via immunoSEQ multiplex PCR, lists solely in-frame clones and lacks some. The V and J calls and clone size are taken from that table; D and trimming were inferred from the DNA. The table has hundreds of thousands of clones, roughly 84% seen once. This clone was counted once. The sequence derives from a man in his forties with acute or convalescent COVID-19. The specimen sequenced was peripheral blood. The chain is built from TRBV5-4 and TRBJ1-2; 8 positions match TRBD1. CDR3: CASSLGPQGGTF. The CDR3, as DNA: TGTGCCAGCAGCTTGGGGCCACAGGGGGGCACCTTC.